This T cell receptor beta chain was captured by sequencing in a study of blood T cell repertoires in COVID-19. Study as a whole: The cDNA or gDNA used as material had been derived from T cells, B-cell-depleted T cells, or PBMCs.

The data were produced by immunoSEQ multiplex PCR, yet TCRdb's version contains in-frame clones alone and is incomplete. The data contain 200,000 to 250,000 clones, roughly 85% of them singletons. The CDR3 has 14 amino acids. From germline, CDR1 is SEHNR and CDR2 FQNEAQ (reference sequence). With 1 base removed from V and 7 bases from J, the gap between germline ends came to 13 bases. The chain employs TRBV7-9 and TRBJ1-2; D might be TRBD1 (5 bases). This sequence was found in an elderly woman with acute or convalescent COVID-19. The material sequenced was peripheral blood. CDR3 sequence (DNA): TGTGCCAGCAGCTTAGTTCAGGGTTCAGGTGGCTACACCTTC. Amino acid sequence: CASSLVQGSGGYTF.